This note documents a single T cell receptor (beta chain) sequence. The V end was cut by 4 bases, the J end by 5 bases, with 11 bases between. This CDR3 comprises 14 residues. The V gene's germline CDR1 is LGHNA and CDR2 YSLEER. This entry comes from a study of long-term antiretroviral therapy in people with HIV. It was version v3.0 of the immunoSEQ assay that was run at survey level. Only in-frame clones appear in the TCRdb table, and some are missing; sequencing was by immunoSEQ multiplex PCR. This sample carries around 40,000 clones, approximately 86% of them seen once, and the ten largest clones take about 4%.

This TCR derives from a woman younger than 35 with HIV. Sequenced material: unsorted PBMCs, taken just before starting antiretroviral therapy. The gene calls are TRBV4-3 and TRBJ2-2; perhaps TRBD1 as D (6 bases). The CDR3 DNA reads as TGCGCCAGCAGCCCTACAGGGTGGACCGGGGAGCTGTTTTTT. Translated: CASSPTGWTGELFF.